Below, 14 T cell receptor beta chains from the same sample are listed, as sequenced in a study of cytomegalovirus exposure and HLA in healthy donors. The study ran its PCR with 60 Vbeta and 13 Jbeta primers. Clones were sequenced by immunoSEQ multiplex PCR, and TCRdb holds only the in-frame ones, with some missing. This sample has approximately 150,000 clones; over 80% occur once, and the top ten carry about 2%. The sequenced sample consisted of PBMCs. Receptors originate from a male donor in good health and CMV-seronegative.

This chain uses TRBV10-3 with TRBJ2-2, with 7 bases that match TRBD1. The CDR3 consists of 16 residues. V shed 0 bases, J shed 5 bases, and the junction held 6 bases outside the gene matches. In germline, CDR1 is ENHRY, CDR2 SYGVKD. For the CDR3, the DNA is TGTGCCATCAGTGAGTCGAGGGGACAGAGAACCGGGGAGCTGTTTTTT. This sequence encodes CAISESRGQRTGELFF.

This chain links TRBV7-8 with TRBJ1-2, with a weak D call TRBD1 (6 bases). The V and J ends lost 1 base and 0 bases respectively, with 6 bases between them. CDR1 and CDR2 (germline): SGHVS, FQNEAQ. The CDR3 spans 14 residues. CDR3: CASSLGTANYGYTF. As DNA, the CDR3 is TGTGCCAGCAGCTTAGGGACAGCTAACTATGGCTACACCTTC.

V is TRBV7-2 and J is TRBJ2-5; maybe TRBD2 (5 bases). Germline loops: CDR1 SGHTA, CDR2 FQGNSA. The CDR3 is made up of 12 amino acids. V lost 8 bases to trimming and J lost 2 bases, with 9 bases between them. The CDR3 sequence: CASGSSQETQYF. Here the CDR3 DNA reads TGTGCCAGCGGGAGTTCACAAGAGACCCAGTACTTC. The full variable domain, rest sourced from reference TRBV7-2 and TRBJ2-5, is GAGVSQSPSNKVTEKGKDVELRCDPISGHTALYWYRQSLGQGLEFLIYFQGNSAPDKSGLPSDRFSAERTGGSVSTLTIQRTQQEDSAVYLCASGSSQETQYFGPGTRLLVL.

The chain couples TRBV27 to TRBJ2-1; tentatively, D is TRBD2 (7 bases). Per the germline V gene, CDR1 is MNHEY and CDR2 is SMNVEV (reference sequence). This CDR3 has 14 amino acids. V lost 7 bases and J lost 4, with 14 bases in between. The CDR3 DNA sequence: TGTGCCAGCACCCGGGGAGGGGGGTACAATGAGCAGTTCTTC. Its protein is CASTRGGGYNEQFF.

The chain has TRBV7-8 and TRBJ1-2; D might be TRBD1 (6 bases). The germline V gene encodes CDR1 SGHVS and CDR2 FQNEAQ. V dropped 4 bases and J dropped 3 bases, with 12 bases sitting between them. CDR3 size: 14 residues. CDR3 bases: TGTGCCAGCAGCTCGGGGGGCAGGGACTATGGCTACACCTTC. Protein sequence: CASSSGGRDYGYTF.

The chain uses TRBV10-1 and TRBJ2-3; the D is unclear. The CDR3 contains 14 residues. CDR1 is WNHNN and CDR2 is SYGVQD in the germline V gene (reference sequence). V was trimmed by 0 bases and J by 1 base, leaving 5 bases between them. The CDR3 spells CASSESVGTDTQYF. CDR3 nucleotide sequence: TGCGCCAGCAGTGAGTCTGTAGGCACAGATACGCAGTATTTT.

The CDR3 coding sequence is TGCGCCAGCAGTCAATATAAGGGACAAGTATACGAGCAGTACTTC. Translating it yields CASSQYKGQVYEQYF. The V gene is TRBV23-1, the J gene TRBJ2-7; a possible D gene is TRBD1 (6 bases). TRBV23-1 has ORF status, its function being uncertain. V was shortened by 1 base and J by 4 bases, with 14 bases between the two germline ends. CDR3 length: 15 residues.

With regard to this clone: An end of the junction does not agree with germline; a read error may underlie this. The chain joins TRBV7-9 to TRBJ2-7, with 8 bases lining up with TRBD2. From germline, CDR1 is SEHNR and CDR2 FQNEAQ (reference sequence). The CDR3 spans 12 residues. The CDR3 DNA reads TGTTCCAGCAGCCCCGGGGGGGTCGAGCAGTACTTC. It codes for CSSSPGGVEQYF.

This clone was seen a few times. As DNA, the CDR3 is TGTGCCAGCAGTGAGGACAGATTCTACGAGCAGTACTTC. It specifies CASSEDRFYEQYF. The chain recombines TRBV2 with TRBJ2-7; tentative D call: TRBD1 (6 bases). The V and J ends lost 3 bases and 3 bases respectively, with 9 bases between them. This CDR3 has 13 amino acids. Germline values: CDR1 SNHLY, CDR2 FYNNEI.

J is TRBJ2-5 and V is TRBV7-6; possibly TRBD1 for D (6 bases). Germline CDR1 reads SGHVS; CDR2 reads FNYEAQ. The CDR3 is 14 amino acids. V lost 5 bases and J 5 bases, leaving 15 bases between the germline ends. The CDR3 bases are TGTGCCAGCAGCCAAGACCAGGGGCAGGAGACCCAGTACTTC. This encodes CASSQDQGQETQYF.

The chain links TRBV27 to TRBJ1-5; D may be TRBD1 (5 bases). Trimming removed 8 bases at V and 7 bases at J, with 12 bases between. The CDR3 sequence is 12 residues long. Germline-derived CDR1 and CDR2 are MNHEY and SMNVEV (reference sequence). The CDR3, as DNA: TGTGCCAGCGCCCAGGGAGGACAGCCCCAGCATTTT. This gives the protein CASAQGGQPQHF.

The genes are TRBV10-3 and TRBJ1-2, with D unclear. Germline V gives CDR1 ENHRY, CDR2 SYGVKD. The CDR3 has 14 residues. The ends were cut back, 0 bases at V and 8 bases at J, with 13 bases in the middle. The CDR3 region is CAISESTGMGGYTF. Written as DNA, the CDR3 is TGTGCCATCAGTGAGTCGACGGGAATGGGGGGCTACACCTTC.

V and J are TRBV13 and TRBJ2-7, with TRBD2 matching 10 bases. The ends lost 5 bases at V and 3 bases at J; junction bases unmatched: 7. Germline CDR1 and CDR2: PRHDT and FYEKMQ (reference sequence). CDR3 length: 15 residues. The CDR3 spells CASSPRTSGLYEQYF. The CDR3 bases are TGTGCCAGCAGCCCAAGGACTAGCGGTCTCTACGAGCAGTACTTC.

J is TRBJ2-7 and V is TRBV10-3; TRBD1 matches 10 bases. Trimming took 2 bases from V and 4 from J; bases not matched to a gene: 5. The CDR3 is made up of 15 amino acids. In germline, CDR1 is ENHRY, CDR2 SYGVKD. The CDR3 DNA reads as TGTGCCATCAGTGAGACTCGACAGGGGGCTTACGAGCAGTACTTC. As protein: CAISETRQGAYEQYF.